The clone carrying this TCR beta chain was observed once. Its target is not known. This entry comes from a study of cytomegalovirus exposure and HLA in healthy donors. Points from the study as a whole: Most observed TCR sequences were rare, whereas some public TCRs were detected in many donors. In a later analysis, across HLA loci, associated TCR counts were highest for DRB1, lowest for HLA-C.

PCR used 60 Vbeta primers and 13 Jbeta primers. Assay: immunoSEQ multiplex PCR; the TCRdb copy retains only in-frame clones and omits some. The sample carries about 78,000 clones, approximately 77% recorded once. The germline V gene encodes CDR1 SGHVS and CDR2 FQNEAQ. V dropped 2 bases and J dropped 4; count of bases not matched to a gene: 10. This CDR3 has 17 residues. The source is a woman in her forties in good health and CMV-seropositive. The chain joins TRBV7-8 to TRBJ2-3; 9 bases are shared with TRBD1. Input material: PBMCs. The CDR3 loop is CASSLIPDRGFADTQYF. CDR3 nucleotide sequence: TGTGCCAGCAGCTTAATTCCCGACAGGGGGTTTGCAGATACGCAGTATTTT.